This T cell receptor beta chain was recovered during a study of early T cells in non-severe SARS-CoV-2 infection. Study as a whole: Unsorted whole blood bulk RNA was sequenced, with unpaired chains.

TCRdb fed the 5' RACE reads into MiXCR, producing one record per CDR3 protein. The repertoire has under 140,000 distinct CDR3 sequences, around 12% of them found once; the top ten carry 3.5% to 4%. Germline V CDR1 and CDR2: SEHNR, FQNEAQ (reference sequence). The V gene lost 7 bases and the J gene lost 2 bases, with 6 bases spanning the gap. This CDR3 has 12 residues. The chain links TRBV7-9 to TRBJ2-1; D gene unclear. Sequenced here: whole blood, sampled at baseline. This TCR derives from an adult who was a healthcare worker with PCR-confirmed SARS-CoV-2 infection or an uninfected control (not recorded which). CDR3 sequence (DNA): TGTGCCAGCACCCTTACCTACAATGAGCAGTTCTTC. Residues: CASTLTYNEQFF.